The 30 T cell receptor beta chains in this list originate from one sample, sequenced in a study of T cell responses to AZD1222 COVID-19 vaccine. Using immunoSEQ multiplex PCR, the repertoire was profiled, and TCRdb retains in-frame clones only, with some absent. The repertoire includes about 61,000 clones, roughly 90% of them detected once, and approximately 4.9% sits in the top ten. The sample here was peripheral blood, taken on day 0 of AZD1222 vaccination. The source is an adult in good health.

V usage is TRBV6-5 and J usage is TRBJ2-2; 7 bases align to TRBD2. The junction had 8 bases not matched to a gene; V was cut back by 2 bases and J by 8 bases. CDR3 length: 15 residues. CDR1 MNHEY and CDR2 SVGAGI come from the germline V gene. The CDR3 spells CASSYGRTRRGELFF. The DNA of the CDR3 is TGTGCCAGCAGTTACGGAAGGACTAGAAGGGGGGAGCTGTTTTTT.

This sequence joins TRBV6-5 and TRBJ1-2, with D possibly being TRBD1 (6 bases). V lost 6 bases, J lost 7 bases, and 15 bases lay in between. There are 13 residues in the CDR3. CDR1 is MNHEY, CDR2 SVGAGI, per germline. CDR3 sequence: CASRMGGTLGYTF. The DNA for the CDR3 is TGTGCCAGCAGAATGGGGGGCACTCTTGGCTACACCTTC.

The chain recombines TRBV20-1 with TRBJ1-2; 7 bases match TRBD1. CDR3 length: 13 amino acids. J was trimmed by 8 bases and V by 3 bases; bases with no gene match: 9. CDR1 DFQATT and CDR2 SNEGSKA come from the germline V gene (reference sequence). In DNA, the CDR3 is TGCAGTGCTAGTCCACAGGGGTTGCAAGGCTACACCTTC. Protein: CSASPQGLQGYTF.

The rearrangement uses TRBV2 and TRBJ1-4, with 8 bases matching TRBD1. Germline CDR1 SNHLY, CDR2 FYNNEI. V lost 6 bases and J lost 1; bases outside the gene matches: 10. There are 17 residues in the CDR3. CDR3 DNA sequence: TGTGCCAGCAGAAACGGACAGGGAGCCGTAACTAATGAAAAACTGTTTTTT. Its protein product is CASRNGQGAVTNEKLFF. The full variable domain, rest sourced from reference TRBV2 and TRBJ1-4, is EPEVTQTPSHQVTQMGQEVILRCVPISNHLYFYWYRQILGQKVEFLVSFYNNEISEKSEIFDDQFSVERPDGSNFTLKIRSTKLEDSAMYFCASRNGQGAVTNEKLFFGSGTQLSVL.

This clone turned up a few times. The J gene is TRBJ2-5, the V gene TRBV10-1, with TRBD2 identical over 9 bases. CDR3 length: 16 residues. V shed 3 bases, J shed 2 bases, and the junction held 7 bases outside the gene matches. The germline V gene encodes CDR1 WNHNN and CDR2 SYGVQD (reference sequence). CDR3 nucleotides: TGCGCCAGCAGTGATGGGACTAGCCTAGGGCAAGAGACCCAGTACTTC. The encoded protein is CASSDGTSLGQETQYF.

This chain uses TRBV19 with TRBJ1-4, with a weak D call TRBD1 (6 bases). V was clipped by 3 bases and J by 8 bases, with 16 bases between them. Germline assignment: CDR1 LNHDA and CDR2 SQIVND (reference sequence). This CDR3 has 15 amino acids. The CDR3 DNA follows: TGTGCCAGTAGTATTACGGGGGCAGGTGGCGAAAAACTGTTTTTT. Translated: CASSITGAGGEKLFF.

The rearrangement uses TRBV29-1 and TRBJ1-1; D gene uncertain. Germline CDR1 reads SQVTM; CDR2 reads ANQGSEA. The CDR3 is 12 residues long. The germline V and J ends were trimmed by 3 bases and 1 base, with 6 bases remaining between them. The CDR3 protein is CSVDSGNTEAFF. The CDR3 coding sequence is TGCAGCGTTGACTCAGGGAACACTGAAGCTTTCTTT.

The CDR3 protein is CASSYSLGVATQYF. CDR3 DNA: TGTGCCAGCAGTTACTCGTTAGGGGTCGCGACGCAGTATTTT. The rearrangement uses TRBV6-5 and TRBJ2-3, with D maybe TRBD1 (5 bases). Germline CDR1 and CDR2: MNHEY and SVGAGI. Deletions cut 0 bases from V and 9 bases from J, with 13 bases between. The CDR3 runs 14 residues.

The chain is built from TRBV2 and TRBJ1-1; D possibly corresponds to TRBD1 (5 bases). V was clipped by 3 bases and J by 5 bases, with 10 bases between them. Germline assignment: CDR1 SNHLY and CDR2 FYNNEI. CDR3 length equals 13 residues. The CDR3 here is CASSEGEGTEAFF. CDR3 nucleotides: TGTGCCAGCAGTGAGGGGGAGGGGACTGAAGCTTTCTTT. Filled out from reference TRBV2 and TRBJ1-1, the complete variable domain reads EPEVTQTPSHQVTQMGQEVILRCVPISNHLYFYWYRQILGQKVEFLVSFYNNEISEKSEIFDDQFSVERPDGSNFTLKIRSTKLEDSAMYFCASSEGEGTEAFFGQGTRLTVV.

This chain links TRBV7-9 with TRBJ1-5; the D gene is possibly TRBD1 (5 bases). In germline, CDR1 is SEHNR, CDR2 FQNEAQ (reference sequence). Trimming shortened V by 5 bases and J by 0 bases, and 11 bases separated the two germline ends. This CDR3 region has 15 residues. The CDR3 sequence is CASSPVGASNQPQHF. The CDR3, as DNA: TGTGCCAGCAGCCCTGTCGGGGCTAGCAATCAGCCCCAGCATTTT.

V usage is TRBV29-1 and J usage is TRBJ2-3; 11 nucleotides agree with TRBD2. CDR3 length equals 12 residues. V was clipped by 5 bases and J by 15 bases; unmatched bases: 10. CDR1 and CDR2 (germline): SQVTM, ANQGSEA. The CDR3 spells CSVSLAGALHYF. The CDR3 DNA sequence: TGCAGCGTTTCACTAGCGGGGGCCCTCCATTATTTT.

The chain joins TRBV6-5 to TRBJ1-6; 9 bases agree with TRBD1. The length of the CDR3 is 13 residues. Germline CDR1 is MNHEY and CDR2 is SVGAGI. Losses at the gene ends were 6 bases for V and 8 bases for J; bases not matched to a gene: 2. This chain's CDR3 is CASRGQGDSPLHF. CDR3 sequence (DNA): TGTGCCAGCAGGGGACAGGGCGATTCACCCCTCCACTTT.

The chain uses TRBV6-5 and TRBJ1-6, with no clear D. The V and J ends lost 7 bases and 4 bases respectively, with 5 bases between them. This CDR3 contains 12 residues. The germline V gene has CDR1 MNHEY and CDR2 SVGAGI. CDR3 loop: CASKLYNSPLHF. The CDR3 region has the DNA TGTGCCAGCAAATTATATAATTCACCCCTCCACTTT.

The chain has TRBV28 and TRBJ1-3, with D unresolved. Germline CDR1 reads MDHEN; CDR2 reads SYDVKM. V lost 5 bases and J lost 0, with 14 bases in between. The CDR3 has 16 residues. The CDR3, as DNA: TGTGCCAGCAGTCCCCCCTTGGGCCTCTCTGGAAACACCATATATTTT. Amino acid sequence: CASSPPLGLSGNTIYF.

The chain carries TRBV9 and TRBJ1-2; 7 nucleotides line up with TRBD1. CDR1 and CDR2 from the germline V gene are SGDLS and YYNGEE. The CDR3 totals 16 residues. The J segment lost 14 bases and the V segment lost 2 bases, leaving 21 bases of the junction unmatched. CDR3 bases: TGTGCCAGCAGCGTCAGAGACAGGGCGACCTCTGTTGTGAAAACCTTC. Protein: CASSVRDRATSVVKTF.

This clone appeared a single time. The CDR3 DNA reads as TGCGCCAGCAGCTCCGGGGGGCGGGGTGAGCAGTTCTTC. Residues: CASSSGGRGEQFF. This rearrangement joins TRBV5-1 to TRBJ2-1, with D maybe TRBD2 (7 bases). Germline V gene lookup returns CDR1 SGHRS and CDR2 YFSETQ. The V end lost 3 bases, the J end lost 9 bases, and 13 bases lay between the germline ends. This CDR3 has 13 amino acids.

In DNA, the CDR3 is TGCGCCAGCAGCTCCACAGGGGGATGGGCCTATAATTCACCCCTCCACTTT. Protein sequence: CASSSTGGWAYNSPLHF. The chain links TRBV5-1 to TRBJ1-6, with 8 bases matching TRBD1. The germline gives CDR1 SGHRS, CDR2 YFSETQ. The V and J ends lost 3 bases and 2 bases, in that order; junction bases with no gene match: 7. This CDR3 contains 17 residues.

This sequence joins TRBV2 and TRBJ1-4; D call uncertain. V lost 3 bases to trimming and J lost 10 bases, with 12 bases between them. Germline V gene lookup returns CDR1 SNHLY and CDR2 FYNNEI. The CDR3 covers 13 residues. The CDR3 loop reads CASSDTLRGKLFF. The DNA of the CDR3 is TGTGCCAGCAGTGATACATTGCGGGGAAAACTGTTTTTT. The whole variable domain, remainder taken from reference TRBV2 and TRBJ1-4, is EPEVTQTPSHQVTQMGQEVILRCVPISNHLYFYWYRQILGQKVEFLVSFYNNEISEKSEIFDDQFSVERPDGSNFTLKIRSTKLEDSAMYFCASSDTLRGKLFFGSGTQLSVL.

V and J are TRBV3-1 (or the pseudogene TRBV3-2) and TRBJ2-2, with 7 positions matching TRBD2. The CDR3 is 17 residues long. In germline, CDR1 is LGHDT, CDR2 YNNKEL (reference sequence). V shed 3 bases, J shed 1 base, and the junction held 8 bases outside the gene matches. CDR3 region: CASSHRKGGVNTGELFF. CDR3 nucleotide sequence: TGTGCCAGCAGCCACCGGAAGGGAGGGGTGAACACCGGGGAGCTGTTTTTT.

The chain employs TRBV4-1 and TRBJ2-7, with 10 bases aligning to TRBD1. Looked up from germline, CDR1 is MGHRA and CDR2 is YSYEKL. V shed 5 bases, J shed 2 bases, and the junction held 3 bases outside the gene matches. This CDR3 contains 14 residues. The CDR3 DNA is TGCGCCAGCAGCAACGGACAGGGGGCCTACGAGCAGTACTTC. It translates to CASSNGQGAYEQYF.

The CDR3 sequence is CASSAETSGAYEQYF. The CDR3 DNA follows: TGTGCCAGCAGCGCCGAAACTAGCGGGGCCTACGAGCAGTACTTC. The V call is TRBV9, the J call TRBJ2-7; 10 bases align to TRBD2. The CDR3 is 15 amino acids. After removal of 3 bases from V and 2 bases from J, the junction contained 5 bases not matched to a gene. Germline CDR1 is SGDLS and CDR2 is YYNGEE.

This clone was counted once. V is TRBV6-5 and J is TRBJ1-2; D ambiguous. CDR1 MNHEY and CDR2 SVGAGI come from the germline V gene. The CDR3 has 12 residues. V was trimmed by 6 bases and J by 8 bases, leaving 13 bases between them. The CDR3 reads CASRPTVSGYTF. CDR3 nucleotides: TGTGCCAGCAGACCCACCGTTAGCGGCTACACCTTC.

The chain carries TRBV9 and TRBJ1-2; 7 nucleotides align to TRBD1. V trimming: 4 bases; J trimming: 5 bases; junction bases outside the gene matches: 11. The CDR3 is made up of 15 amino acids. Germline CDR1 reads SGDLS; CDR2 reads YYNGEE. CDR3 loop: CASSPSGTEQYGYTF. CDR3 sequence (DNA): TGTGCCAGCAGCCCATCCGGGACAGAACAGTATGGCTACACCTTC.

The chain uses TRBV7-2 and TRBJ1-1; D is uncertain. The germline gives CDR1 SGHTA, CDR2 FQGNSA. V shed 5 bases and J shed 1 base, with 11 bases lying between them. The CDR3 totals 14 residues. CDR3 in amino acids: CASSNLGPNTEAFF. CDR3 DNA sequence: TGTGCCAGCAGCAACCTAGGACCGAACACTGAAGCTTTCTTT.

The chain combines TRBV7-2 with TRBJ2-1; D call uncertain. V lost 3 bases, J lost 5 bases, and 11 bases lay in between. The CDR3 is made up of 14 amino acids. Germline V lookup: CDR1 SGHTA, CDR2 FQGNSA. The CDR3 DNA sequence: TGTGCCAGCAGCTTTAACCCCCGTAACAATGAGCAGTTCTTC. Encoded protein: CASSFNPRNNEQFF.

This CDR3 is CASSNRGSTGMNTEAFF. Here the CDR3 DNA reads TGTGCCAGCAGCAACCGGGGCTCGACGGGGATGAACACTGAAGCTTTCTTT. The chain couples TRBV7-2 to TRBJ1-1; possible D gene TRBD1, 5 bases. From germline, CDR1 is SGHTA and CDR2 FQGNSA. The CDR3 runs to 17 residues. The V end was cut by 5 bases, the J end by 0 bases, with 19 bases between.

The chain recombines TRBV27 with TRBJ1-4, with 11 bases aligning to TRBD1. With V trimmed by 6 bases and J by 11 bases, 11 bases remained unmatched. This CDR3 region has 15 residues. CDR1 MNHEY and CDR2 SMNVEV come from the germline V gene (reference sequence). CDR3 sequence reads: CASSPGGGQGAKLFF. The CDR3, as DNA: TGTGCCAGCAGCCCCGGAGGCGGACAGGGGGCGAAACTGTTTTTT.

This chain links TRBV7-3 with TRBJ2-7; D remains ambiguous. The germline V and J ends were trimmed by 6 bases and 5 bases, with 11 bases remaining between them. Germline values: CDR1 SGHTA, CDR2 FQGTGA. The CDR3 sequence is 12 residues long. Here the CDR3 DNA reads TGTGCCAGCAGTTCCCCCCGGGACGAGCAGTACTTC. The encoded protein is CASSSPRDEQYF.

The chain uses TRBV5-6 and TRBJ1-1; D remains unclear. The CDR3 extends over 15 amino acids. Trimming took off 4 bases at V and 3 bases at J, with 16 bases between the two ends. Germline V gene data show CDR1 as SGHDT and CDR2 as YYEEEE. The DNA of the CDR3 is TGTGCCAGCAGCCGGCGGGTTGCGGTGGACACTGAAGCTTTCTTT. Translation gives CASSRRVAVDTEAFF.

The V call is TRBV7-2, the J call TRBJ2-2; D tentatively fits TRBD1 or TRBD2 (5 bases each). V lost 1 base to trimming and J lost 1 base, with 10 bases between them. Looked up from germline, CDR1 is SGHTA and CDR2 is FQGNSA. This CDR3 is built from 16 residues. CDR3: CASSLGGTMNTGELFF. The DNA for the CDR3 is TGTGCCAGCAGCTTAGGGGGGACGATGAACACCGGGGAGCTGTTTTTT.